This TCR beta chain was observed in a study of PD-1 blockade in classical Hodgkin lymphoma. The CDR3 is 16 amino acids. Germline values: CDR1 SGHRS, CDR2 YFSETQ. The ends lost 1 base at V and 7 bases at J; junction bases unmatched: 6. The time point: cycle 4 day 1 (C4D1), after more than five weeks of nivolumab. Relapse after autologous stem cell transplantation occurred in every patient, and brentuximab vedotin exposure varied. The assay was immunoSEQ multiplex PCR, and TCRdb's table has in-frame clones only and misses some. The repertoire holds tens of thousands of clones, 88% seen once, with more than 20% in the top ten.

The genes are TRBV5-1 and TRBJ2-1, with TRBD2 matching over 12 bases. The material sequenced was peripheral blood mononuclear cells (PBMCs), taken before the fourth cycle of nivolumab. This receptor was obtained from a human donor with classical Hodgkin lymphoma. CDR3 residues: CASSLTLAGGPNEQFF. The DNA for the CDR3 is TGCGCCAGCAGCTTGACCCTAGCGGGGGGGCCGAATGAGCAGTTCTTC.